Reported below is one T cell receptor (beta chain). This sample is part of a study of blood T cell repertoires in COVID-19. For the study at large: From the United States, Italy and Spain came samples of acute and convalescent COVID-19. Sources were T cells, B-cell-depleted T cells, or PBMCs; the material itself was cDNA or gDNA.

Trimming cost V 0 bases and J 6 bases, with 15 bases left between them. CDR1 is MNHEY, CDR2 SVGAGI, per germline. The CDR3 runs to 15 residues. Profiled with immunoSEQ multiplex PCR; TCRdb holds only in-frame clones, not every one. The sample yields approximately 91,000 clones, about 75% seen once. This TCR derives from a woman aged 80 or over with acute or convalescent COVID-19. Sample: peripheral blood. This sequence joins TRBV6-5 and TRBJ2-7, with D perhaps TRBD2 (5 bases). CDR3 nucleotides: TGTGCCAGCAGTTACTCGAAAGGAGGAACTTTCGAGCAGTACTTC. It is translated as CASSYSKGGTFEQYF.